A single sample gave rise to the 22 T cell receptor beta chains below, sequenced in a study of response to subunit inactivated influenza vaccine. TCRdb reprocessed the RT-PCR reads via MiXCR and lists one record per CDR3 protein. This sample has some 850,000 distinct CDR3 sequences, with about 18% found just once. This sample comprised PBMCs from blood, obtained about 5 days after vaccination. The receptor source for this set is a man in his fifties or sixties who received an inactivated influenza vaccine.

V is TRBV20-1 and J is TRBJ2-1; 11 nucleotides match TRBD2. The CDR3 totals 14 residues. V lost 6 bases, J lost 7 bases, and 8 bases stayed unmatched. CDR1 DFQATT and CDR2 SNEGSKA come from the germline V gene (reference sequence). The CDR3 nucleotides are TGCAGTGCCGTAACTAGCGGGAGTGGTAATGAGCAGTTCTTC. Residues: CSAVTSGSGNEQFF.

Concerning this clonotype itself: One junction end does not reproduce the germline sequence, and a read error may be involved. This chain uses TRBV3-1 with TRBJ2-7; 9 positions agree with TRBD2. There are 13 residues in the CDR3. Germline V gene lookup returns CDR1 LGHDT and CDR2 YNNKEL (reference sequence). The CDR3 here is CASGSLAGTELYF. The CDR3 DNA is TGTGCCAGCGGCAGTCTAGCGGGGACCGAGCTGTACTTC.

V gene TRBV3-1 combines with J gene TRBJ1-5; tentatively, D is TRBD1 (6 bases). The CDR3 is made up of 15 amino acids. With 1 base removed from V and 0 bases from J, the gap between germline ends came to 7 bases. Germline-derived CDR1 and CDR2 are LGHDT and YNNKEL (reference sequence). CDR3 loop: CASSQGTVSNQPQHF. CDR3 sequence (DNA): TGTGCCAGCAGCCAAGGGACAGTTAGCAATCAGCCCCAGCATTTT. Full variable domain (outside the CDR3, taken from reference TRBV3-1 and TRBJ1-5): DTAVSQTPKYLVTQMGNDKSIKCEQNLGHDTMYWYKQDSKKFLKIMFSYNNKELIINETVPNRFSPKSPDKAHLNLHINSLELGDSAVYFCASSQGTVSNQPQHFGDGTRLSIL.

The CDR3 loop is CASSQRGILNSPLHF. The CDR3 coding sequence is TGTGCCAGCAGCCAACGCGGGATTCTTAATTCACCCCTCCACTTT. The rearrangement links TRBV3-1 to TRBJ1-6; D gene unclear. V was clipped by 2 bases and J by 6 bases, with 11 bases between them. The germline V gene encodes CDR1 LGHDT and CDR2 YNNKEL (reference sequence). CDR3 length: 15 amino acids.

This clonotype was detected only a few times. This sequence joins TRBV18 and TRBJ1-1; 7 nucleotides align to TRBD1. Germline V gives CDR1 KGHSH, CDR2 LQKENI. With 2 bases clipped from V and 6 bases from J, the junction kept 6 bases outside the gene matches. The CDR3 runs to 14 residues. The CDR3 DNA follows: TGTGCCAGCTCACCAAACGGGACAGCCCCTGAAGCTTTCTTT. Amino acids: CASSPNGTAPEAFF.

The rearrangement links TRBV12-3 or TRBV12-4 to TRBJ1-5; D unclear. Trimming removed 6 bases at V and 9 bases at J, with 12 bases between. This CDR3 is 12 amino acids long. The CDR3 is CASRHGLRPQHF. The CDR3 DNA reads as TGTGCCAGCAGACACGGATTAAGGCCCCAGCATTTT.

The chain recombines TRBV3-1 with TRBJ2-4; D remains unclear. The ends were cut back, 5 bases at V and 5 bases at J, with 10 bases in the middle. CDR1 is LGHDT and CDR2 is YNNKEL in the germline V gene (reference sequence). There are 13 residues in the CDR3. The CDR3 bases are TGTGCCAGCAGCGATTACACCCAAAACATTCAGTACTTC. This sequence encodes CASSDYTQNIQYF.

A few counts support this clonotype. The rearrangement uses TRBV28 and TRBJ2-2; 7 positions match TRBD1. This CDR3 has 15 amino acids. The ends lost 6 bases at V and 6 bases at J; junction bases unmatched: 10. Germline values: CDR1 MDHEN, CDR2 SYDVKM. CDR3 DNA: TGTGCCAGCAGCAGTCTTGGACAGGCCTCCGGGGAGCTGTTTTTT. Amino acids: CASSSLGQASGELFF.

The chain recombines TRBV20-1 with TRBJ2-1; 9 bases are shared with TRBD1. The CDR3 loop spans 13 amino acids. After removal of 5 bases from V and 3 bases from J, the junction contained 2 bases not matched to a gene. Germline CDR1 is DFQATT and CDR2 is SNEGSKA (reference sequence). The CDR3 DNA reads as TGCAGTGCTGGGACAGGGCGCTACAATGAGCAGTTCTTC. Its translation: CSAGTGRYNEQFF.

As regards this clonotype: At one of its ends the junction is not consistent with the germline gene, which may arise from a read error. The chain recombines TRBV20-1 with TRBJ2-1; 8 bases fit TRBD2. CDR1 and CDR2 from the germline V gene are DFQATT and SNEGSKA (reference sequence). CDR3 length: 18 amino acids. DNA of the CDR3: TGCAGTGCGCAACCGGGACTAGGGGGGTTTCCGGACGAGAATGAGCAGTTATTC. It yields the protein CSAQPGLGGFPDENEQLF.

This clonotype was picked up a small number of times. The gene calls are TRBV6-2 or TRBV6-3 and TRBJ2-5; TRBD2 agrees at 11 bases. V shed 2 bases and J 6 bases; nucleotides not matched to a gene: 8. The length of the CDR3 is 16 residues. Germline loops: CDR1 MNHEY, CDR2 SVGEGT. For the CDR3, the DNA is TGTGCCAGCAGTTACCCACTAGCGGGAGAACGGCAGACCCAGTACTTC. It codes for CASSYPLAGERQTQYF.

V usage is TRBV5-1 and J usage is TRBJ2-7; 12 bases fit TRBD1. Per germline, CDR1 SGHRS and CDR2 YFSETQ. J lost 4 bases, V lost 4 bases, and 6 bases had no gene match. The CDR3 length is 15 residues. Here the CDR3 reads CASSLQGQGAYEQYF. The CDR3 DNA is TGCGCCAGCAGCCTGCAGGGACAGGGGGCTTACGAGCAGTACTTC.

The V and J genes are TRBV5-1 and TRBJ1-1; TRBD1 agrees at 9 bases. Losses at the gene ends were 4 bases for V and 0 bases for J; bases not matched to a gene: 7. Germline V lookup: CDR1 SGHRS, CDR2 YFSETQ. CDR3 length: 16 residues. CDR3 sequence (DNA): TGCGCCAGCAGCCCCGGGACAGGGCACCTGAACACTGAAGCTTTCTTT. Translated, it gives CASSPGTGHLNTEAFF.

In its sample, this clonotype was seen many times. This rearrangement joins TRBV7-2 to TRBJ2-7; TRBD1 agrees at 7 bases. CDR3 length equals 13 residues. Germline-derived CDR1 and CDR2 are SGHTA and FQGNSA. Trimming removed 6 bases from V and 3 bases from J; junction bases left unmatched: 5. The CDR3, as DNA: TGTGCCAGCAGTTCGACAGGGAACTACGAGCAGTACTTC. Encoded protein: CASSSTGNYEQYF.

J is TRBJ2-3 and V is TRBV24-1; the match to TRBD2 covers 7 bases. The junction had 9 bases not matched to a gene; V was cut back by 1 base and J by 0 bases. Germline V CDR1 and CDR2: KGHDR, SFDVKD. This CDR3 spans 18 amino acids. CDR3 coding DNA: TGTGCCACCAGTGATTTTCCACTAGCGCGAACTAGCACAGATACGCAGTATTTT. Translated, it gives CATSDFPLARTSTDTQYF.

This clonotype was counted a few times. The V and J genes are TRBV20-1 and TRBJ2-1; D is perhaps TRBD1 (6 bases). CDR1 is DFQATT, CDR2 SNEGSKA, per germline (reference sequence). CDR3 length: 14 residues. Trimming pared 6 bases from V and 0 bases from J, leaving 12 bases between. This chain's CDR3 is CSAGTGSSYNEQFF. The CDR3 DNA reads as TGCAGTGCCGGAACAGGGAGCTCCTACAATGAGCAGTTCTTC.

The CDR3 region is CASSQGPVQGETQYF. In DNA form, the CDR3 reads TGTGCCAGCAGCCAAGGACCGGTACAGGGAGAGACCCAGTACTTC. V gene TRBV4-2 combines with J gene TRBJ2-5, with D possibly TRBD1 on 6 matching bases. Germline V gene lookup returns CDR1 LGHNA and CDR2 YNFKEQ. The V and J ends lost 1 base and 4 bases respectively, with 13 bases between them. This CDR3 has 15 residues.

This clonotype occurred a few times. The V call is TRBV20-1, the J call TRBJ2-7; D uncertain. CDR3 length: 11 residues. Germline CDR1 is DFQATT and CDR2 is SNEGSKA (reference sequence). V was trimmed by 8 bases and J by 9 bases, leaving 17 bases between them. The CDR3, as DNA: TGCAGTAAGAAGGTAGACACCACGCAGTACTTC. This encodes CSKKVDTTQYF.

CDR3 loop: CASRPASDRVMNNEQFQNNEQFF. The DNA for the CDR3 is TGTGCCAGCAGACCAGCTTCGGACAGGGTGATGAACAATGAGCAGTTCCAGAACAATGAGCAGTTCTTC. The chain combines TRBV4-2 with TRBJ2-1, with TRBD1 matching over 8 bases. The CDR3 contains 23 residues. Losses at the gene ends were 6 bases for V and 5 bases for J; bases not matched to a gene: 33. Germline V gene data show CDR1 as LGHNA and CDR2 as YNFKEQ.

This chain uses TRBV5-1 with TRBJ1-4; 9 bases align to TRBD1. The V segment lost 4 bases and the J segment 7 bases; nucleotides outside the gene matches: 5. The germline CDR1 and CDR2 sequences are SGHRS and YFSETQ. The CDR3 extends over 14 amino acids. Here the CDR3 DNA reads TGCGCCAGCAGCCCCGGGACAGGGAGTGAAAAACTGTTTTTT. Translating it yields CASSPGTGSEKLFF.

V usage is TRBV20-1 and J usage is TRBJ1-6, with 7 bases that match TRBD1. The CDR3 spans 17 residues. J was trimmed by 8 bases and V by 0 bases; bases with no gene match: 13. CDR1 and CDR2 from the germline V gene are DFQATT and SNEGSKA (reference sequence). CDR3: CSARDFSTTGIDSPLHF. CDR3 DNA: TGCAGTGCTAGAGATTTCTCGACGACAGGGATCGATTCACCCCTCCACTTT.

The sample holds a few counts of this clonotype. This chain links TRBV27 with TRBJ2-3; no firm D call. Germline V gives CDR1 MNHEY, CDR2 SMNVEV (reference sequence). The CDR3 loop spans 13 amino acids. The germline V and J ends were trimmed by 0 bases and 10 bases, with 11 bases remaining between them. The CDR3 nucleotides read TGTGCCAGCAGTTTATCTCCCTTTGGGGCGCAGTATTTT. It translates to CASSLSPFGAQYF.